The 15 T cell receptor beta chains reported below all come from one sample, sequenced in a study of shared T cell receptors in the human thymus. Assay used: immunoSEQ multiplex PCR; TCRdb lists only in-frame clones, some missing. The table has about 540,000 clones, about 84% seen once. This sample also belongs to another study, concerning human thymus T cells.

The sample consisted of thymocytes. Receptors originate from a boy younger than two with a congenital heart defect.

In its sample, this clone was seen once. The chain links TRBV11-3 to TRBJ1-1; D unresolved. Trimming stripped 4 bases from V and 6 bases from J, with 9 bases between. The CDR3 is made up of 12 amino acids. In germline, CDR1 is SGHNT, CDR2 YENEEA. The CDR3 bases are TGTGCCAGCAGCTCTTGCGTATCTGAAGCTTTCTTT. Its protein is CASSSCVSEAFF.

This clone was counted a single time. The rearrangement joins TRBV4-1 to TRBJ2-7; 7 nucleotides align to TRBD1. This CDR3 spans 18 amino acids. CDR1 and CDR2 (germline): MGHRA, YSYEKL. The V segment lost 0 bases and the J segment 3 bases; nucleotides outside the gene matches: 14. CDR3 coding DNA: TGCGCCAGCAGCCAAGATGGGACAGCCATATCCATTCGCTACGAGCAGTACTTC. It codes for CASSQDGTAISIRYEQYF.

The chain carries TRBV7-3 and TRBJ2-7; 12 nucleotides align to TRBD2. From germline, CDR1 is SGHTA and CDR2 FQGTGA. Unmatched junction bases numbered 15, after V lost 4 bases and J lost 5 bases. The length of the CDR3 is 18 residues. The chain's CDR3 is CASSSYGGLAGGSHEQYF. CDR3 DNA: TGTGCCAGCAGCTCCTACGGCGGGCTAGCGGGAGGGAGCCACGAGCAGTACTTC.

The rearrangement uses TRBV19 and TRBJ1-4; 8 bases fit TRBD1. V dropped 10 bases and J dropped 3; count of bases not matched to a gene: 4. The V gene's germline CDR1 is LNHDA and CDR2 SQIVND (reference sequence). The CDR3 is made up of 13 amino acids. CDR3 sequence (DNA): TGTGCCACCCCGACAGGGGCTAATGAAAAACTGTTTTTT. Its translation is CATPTGANEKLFF.

The chain joins TRBV5-1 to TRBJ2-1, with D maybe TRBD1 (7 bases). This CDR3 has 15 amino acids. V shed 1 base and J shed 4 bases, with 12 bases lying between them. Per the germline V gene, CDR1 is SGHRS and CDR2 is YFSETQ. The CDR3 nucleotides are TGCGCCAGCAGCTTGACAGCAGGGGGGTACAATGAGCAGTTCTTC. Translated: CASSLTAGGYNEQFF.

This clone was picked up a small number of times. The chain combines TRBV6-6 with TRBJ2-3; TRBD2 agrees at 11 bases. Looked up from germline, CDR1 is MNHNY and CDR2 is SVGAGI (reference sequence). J gave up 2 bases and V 4 bases, and 5 bases lay outside the gene matches. The length of the CDR3 is 16 residues. The CDR3 nucleotides are TGTGCCAGCAGTTCCCAGACTAGCGGGGTCACAGATACGCAGTATTTT. It specifies CASSSQTSGVTDTQYF.

The gene calls are TRBV18 and TRBJ1-2; 7 positions match TRBD1. Germline V gene lookup returns CDR1 KGHSH and CDR2 LQKENI. The CDR3 consists of 15 residues. Losses at the gene ends were 5 bases for V and 2 bases for J; bases not matched to a gene: 8. For the CDR3, the DNA is TGTGCCAGCTCATCCCATAAACAGGGGAACTATGGCTACACCTTC. Protein sequence: CASSSHKQGNYGYTF.

The gene calls are TRBV28 and TRBJ2-1; D is uncertain. Germline V CDR1 and CDR2: MDHEN, SYDVKM. The CDR3 loop spans 16 amino acids. Trimming took 6 bases from V and 8 from J, leaving 23 bases between them. CDR3 DNA sequence: TGTGCCAGCAGCACCCCCATCGGTGCACCTCGGTATGAGCAGTTCTTC. This translates into CASSTPIGAPRYEQFF.

The chain couples TRBV7-2 to TRBJ1-1; TRBD1 matches 7 bases. Trimming at V came to 4 bases and at J to 7 bases, leaving 9 bases not matched to a gene. CDR1 is SGHTA, CDR2 FQGNSA, per germline. The CDR3 spans 14 residues. The CDR3 spells CASSSAGQSFEAFF. CDR3 DNA sequence: TGTGCCAGCAGCTCCGCGGGACAGTCCTTTGAAGCTTTCTTT.

V and J are TRBV28 and TRBJ2-2; tentative D call: TRBD1 (5 bases). V lost 4 bases and J 4 bases, leaving 16 bases between the germline ends. Germline V lookup: CDR1 MDHEN, CDR2 SYDVKM. The CDR3 is made up of 16 amino acids. The CDR3 protein is CASSYSGQAFTGELFF. The DNA for the CDR3 is TGTGCCAGCAGTTATAGTGGACAAGCATTCACCGGGGAGCTGTTTTTT.

The chain employs TRBV27 and TRBJ2-3; a weak D match, TRBD2 (6 bases). The ends were cut back, 5 bases at V and 6 bases at J, with 27 bases in the middle. Germline CDR1 MNHEY, CDR2 SMNVEV (reference sequence). The CDR3 consists of 18 residues. The CDR3 spells CASSQSLKAEGSCDTQYF. The CDR3 DNA reads as TGTGCCAGCAGTCAATCCCTGAAGGCGGAGGGCAGTTGTGATACGCAGTATTTT.

The chain couples TRBV2 to TRBJ2-3; no firm D call. Between the trimmed V and J ends, which lost 2 bases and 0 bases, there was a span of 9 bases. This CDR3 has 15 amino acids. Germline lookup yields CDR1 SNHLY and CDR2 FYNNEI. As DNA, the CDR3 is TGTGCCAGCAGTGAACCAGTAATCAGCACAGATACGCAGTATTTT. This encodes CASSEPVISTDTQYF. The entire variable domain, with the rest obtained from reference TRBV2 and TRBJ2-3, is as follows: EPEVTQTPSHQVTQMGQEVILRCVPISNHLYFYWYRQILGQKVEFLVSFYNNEISEKSEIFDDQFSVERPDGSNFTLKIRSTKLEDSAMYFCASSEPVISTDTQYFGPGTRLTVL.

V usage is TRBV30 and J usage is TRBJ2-1, with 16 bases fitting TRBD2. The CDR3 has 18 residues. V trimming: 3 bases; J trimming: 5 bases; junction bases outside the gene matches: 10. Germline V gene sequence: CDR1 GTSNPN, CDR2 SVGIG (reference sequence). This CDR3 is CAWSAGTSGRAIHNEQFF. CDR3 DNA: TGTGCCTGGAGCGCCGGGACTAGCGGGAGGGCGATCCACAATGAGCAGTTCTTC.

The V and J genes are TRBV7-9 and TRBJ2-1; D may be TRBD2 (6 bases). The ends were cut back, 5 bases at V and 7 bases at J, with 12 bases in the middle. The CDR3 extends over 13 amino acids. CDR1 SEHNR and CDR2 FQNEAQ come from the germline V gene (reference sequence). CDR3 protein: CASSRGGKNEQFF. The CDR3 DNA reads as TGTGCCAGCAGCCGTGGGGGGAAAAATGAGCAGTTCTTC.

V usage is TRBV7-9 and J usage is TRBJ2-1; 7 nucleotides line up with TRBD2. The V segment lost 7 bases and the J segment 0 bases; nucleotides outside the gene matches: 6. Germline V CDR1 and CDR2: SEHNR, FQNEAQ (reference sequence). The CDR3 totals 15 residues. The CDR3 coding sequence is TGTGCCAGCACCCTCGGGGGGAGCTCCTACAATGAGCAGTTCTTC. Protein sequence: CASTLGGSSYNEQFF. Drawing the rest from reference TRBV7-9 and TRBJ2-1, the complete variable domain is DTGVSQNPRHKITKRGQNVTFRCDPISEHNRLYWYRQTLGQGPEFLTYFQNEAQLEKSRLLSDRFSAERPKGSFSTLEIQRTEQGDSAMYLCASTLGGSSYNEQFFGPGTRLTVL.